This TCR beta chain emerged from a study of T cell responses to AZD1222 COVID-19 vaccine. Study-level results: Unmutated variant regions are reportedly the target of nearly half of TCRs that are spike-specific. Just six or seven AZD1222 recipients tested seropositive at baseline. Along spike, vaccine-associated CD4 TCRs were found throughout, with dominance at 160-218 and 743-854.

The V and J ends lost 2 bases and 6 bases respectively, with 10 bases between them. This CDR3 region has 13 residues. CDR1 and CDR2 from the germline V gene are SGHAT and FQDESV (reference sequence). The table came from immunoSEQ multiplex PCR; TCRdb's copy has only in-frame clones and leaves some out. The table lists over 90,000 clones, 70% to 90% of them singletons. Remarks on this clone: The antigen is not known.

V and J are TRBV11-1 and TRBJ1-2; no definite D call. The sample was peripheral blood, taken on day 0 of AZD1222 vaccination. This TCR came from an adult in good health. In nucleotides, the CDR3 is TGTGCCAGCAGCTTATTTGCCAGTCATGGCTACACCTTC. Translated, it gives CASSLFASHGYTF.